This T cell receptor (beta chain) was sequenced during a study of T cell changes during pregnancy in multiple sclerosis. The method was immunoSEQ multiplex PCR; TCRdb's version includes in-frame clones alone and lacks a portion of them. The data contain about 40,000 clones, more than 85% of them singletons. Trimming took off 0 bases at V and 1 base at J, with 7 bases between the two ends. The CDR3 sequence is 14 residues long. Germline CDR1 is SGDLS and CDR2 is YYNGEE. Sequencing was performed on CD8+ T cells from peripheral blood mononuclear cells, taken in the first trimester of pregnancy. The chain recombines TRBV9 with TRBJ1-1, with a weak D call TRBD1 (5 bases). The source of this sequence is a female donor with multiple sclerosis, enrolled in a pregnancy study. In DNA, the CDR3 is TGTGCCAGCAGCGTAGGGCAGGGGAACACTGAAGCTTTCTTT. This gives the protein CASSVGQGNTEAFF. The whole variable domain, remainder taken from reference TRBV9 and TRBJ1-1, is DSGVTQTPKHLITATGQRVTLRCSPRSGDLSVYWYQQSLDQGLQFLIQYYNGEERAKGNILERFSAQQFPDLHSELNLSSLELGDSALYFCASSVGQGNTEAFFGQGTRLTVV.